What follows are 9 T cell receptor beta chains derived from one specimen sequenced in a study of CD8 T cells in Susac syndrome (dated by TCRdb to the late 2010s). The library was prepared using the immunoSEQ multiplex PCR assay. RNA was extracted with the RNeasy kit and roughly 0.5 to 1 ug was reverse transcribed using random hexamers. The raw public data were reprocessed by TCRdb itself: fastp quality trimming at Q25, MiXCR clonotype calling, in-frame beta chains only. One record per CDR3 amino acid sequence lists the most common genes and DNA. The sample table records 210,000 or so distinct CDR3 sequences; 92% of these occur just once. The ten biggest clones cover roughly 0.15% of the sample. Material: CD8+ T cells from PBMCs. The receptors come from a human donor with multiple sclerosis.

The V call is TRBV7-9, the J call TRBJ1-2, with a weak D call TRBD1 (5 bases). This CDR3 has 13 amino acids. V was shortened by 5 bases and J by 8 bases, with 15 bases between the two germline ends. CDR1 and CDR2 from the germline V gene are SEHNR and FQNEAQ (reference sequence). The CDR3: CASSRAGPGGYTF. The CDR3 nucleotides read TGTGCCAGCAGCCGCGCAGGGCCGGGGGGCTACACCTTC.

The chain uses TRBV12-3 or TRBV12-4 and TRBJ2-7; a weak D match, TRBD2 (6 bases). V was clipped by 7 bases and J by 5 bases, with 12 bases between them. The CDR3 totals 12 residues. CDR3 loop: CASTLGGDEQYF. The DNA for the CDR3 is TGTGCCAGCACCCTAGGAGGGGACGAGCAGTACTTC.

The J gene is TRBJ2-5, the V gene TRBV7-8; D unclear. V was cut by 7 bases and J by 6 bases, with 9 bases left in between. CDR3 size: 11 residues. The germline gives CDR1 SGHVS, CDR2 FQNEAQ. CDR3 in amino acids: CASKGLQTQYF. The CDR3 nucleotides are TGTGCCAGCAAGGGCCTACAGACCCAGTACTTC.

This rearrangement joins TRBV12-3 or TRBV12-4 to TRBJ2-6; TRBD1 aligns across 11 bases. CDR3 length: 17 amino acids. V shed 6 bases, J shed 1 base, and the junction held 5 bases outside the gene matches. CDR3 in DNA: TGTGCCAGCAGGAACCGGGACAGGGGGTCTGGGGCCAACGTCCTGACTTTC. Translating gives CASRNRDRGSGANVLTF.

The gene calls are TRBV6-2 or TRBV6-3 and TRBJ1-1; D remains unclear. Germline V lookup: CDR1 MNHEY, CDR2 SVGEGT. V shed 3 bases and J shed 6 bases, with 8 bases lying between them. This CDR3 contains 12 residues. Here the CDR3 reads CASSYPGAEAFF. The CDR3 DNA follows: TGTGCCAGCAGTTATCCGGGCGCTGAAGCTTTCTTT.

The rearrangement links TRBV7-9 to TRBJ2-5; perhaps TRBD2 as D (5 bases). The CDR3 extends over 14 amino acids. Deletions cut 5 bases from V and 4 bases from J, with 14 bases between. CDR1 and CDR2 from the germline V gene are SEHNR and FQNEAQ (reference sequence). The CDR3 region is CASSPPGRGETQYF. The CDR3 DNA sequence: TGTGCCAGCAGCCCCCCCGGCCGGGGAGAGACCCAGTACTTC.

The chain uses TRBV9 and TRBJ2-7; D remains unclear. Germline V gives CDR1 SGDLS, CDR2 YYNGEE. Trimming took 3 bases from V and 1 from J, leaving 8 bases between them. This CDR3 has 13 amino acids. This chain's CDR3 is CASSDGRSYEQYF. The CDR3 DNA is TGTGCCAGCAGCGACGGCAGGTCCTACGAGCAGTACTTC.

The V and J genes are TRBV19 and TRBJ2-3, with a possible D match to TRBD2 (5 bases). Between the trimmed V and J ends, which lost 5 bases and 2 bases, there was a span of 17 bases. Per the germline V gene, CDR1 is LNHDA and CDR2 is SQIVND (reference sequence). CDR3 size: 16 residues. The CDR3 DNA follows: TGTGCCAGTAGTGCCACGGATGAGGGCCTCACAGATACGCAGTATTTT. This encodes CASSATDEGLTDTQYF. Filled out from reference TRBV19 and TRBJ2-3, the complete variable domain reads DGGITQSPKYLFRKEGQNVTLSCEQNLNHDAMYWYRQDPGQGLRLIYYSQIVNDFQKGDIAEGYSVSREKKESFPLTVTSAQKNPTAFYLCASSATDEGLTDTQYFGPGTRLTVL.

This clonotype is a singleton in its sample. Here the CDR3 DNA reads TGCAGCGTTGAAGATCTTCATGGTGGTAGGGGAGGCCGGGGGTCCAGCTCCTACAATGAGCAGTTCTTC. This gives the protein CSVEDLHGGRGGRGSSSYNEQFF. The J gene is TRBJ2-1, the V gene TRBV29-1; the D gene is possibly TRBD2 (6 bases). CDR3 length: 23 amino acids. Germline values: CDR1 SQVTM, CDR2 ANQGSEA. The germline V and J ends were trimmed by 0 bases and 0 bases, with 33 bases remaining between them.